The 28 T cell receptor beta chains listed next were all sequenced from one sample in a study of cytomegalovirus exposure and HLA in healthy donors. Primers for the PCR totalled 60 Vbeta and 13 Jbeta. Data came from immunoSEQ multiplex PCR; TCRdb stores just in-frame clones and leaves some out. The data hold 100,000 to 120,000 clones, with about an eighth observed a single time. The source material was PBMCs. The receptors were sampled from a man aged 35 to 55 in good health and CMV-seropositive.

Only a few counts were recorded for this clone. The genes are TRBV10-1 and TRBJ1-1; TRBD1 might be the D (6 bases). The V and J ends lost 1 base and 7 bases respectively, with 13 bases between them. The length of the CDR3 is 14 residues. Per germline, CDR1 WNHNN and CDR2 SYGVQD (reference sequence). CDR3 protein: CASSEFYREGEAFF. The CDR3 nucleotides are TGCGCCAGCAGTGAGTTTTACAGGGAGGGTGAAGCTTTCTTT.

This clone came up a few times. The genes are TRBV7-9 and TRBJ2-2; 9 bases line up with TRBD2. With 4 bases clipped from V and 5 bases from J, the junction kept 17 bases outside the gene matches. Germline V gene lookup returns CDR1 SEHNR and CDR2 FQNEAQ (reference sequence). This CDR3 is built from 19 residues. CDR3 DNA sequence: TGTGCCAGCAGCTCTACGACAAGACCGGGACTAGCTTGGACCGGGGAGCTGTTTTTT. Amino acids: CASSSTTRPGLAWTGELFF.

This clone was detected a few times. The chain uses TRBV5-1 and TRBJ2-2; TRBD2 agrees at 7 bases. The V and J ends lost 2 bases and 1 base, in that order; junction bases with no gene match: 2. Germline V gene lookup returns CDR1 SGHRS and CDR2 YFSETQ. The CDR3 has 15 residues. The CDR3 nucleotides are TGCGCCAGCAGCTTTGGGACTAAGAACACCGGGGAGCTGTTTTTT. Amino acid sequence: CASSFGTKNTGELFF.

This clone has more than one count but fewer than ten. This chain uses TRBV7-9 with TRBJ1-3; D is uncertain. The CDR3 is 14 amino acids. Trimming cost V 5 bases and J 11 bases, with 19 bases left between them. The V gene's germline CDR1 is SEHNR and CDR2 FQNEAQ (reference sequence). CDR3 in DNA: TGTGCCAGCAGCCCTACCCAACCTCCCGGGGCCATATATTTT. Translated, it gives CASSPTQPPGAIYF. Full variable domain (rest looked up from reference TRBV7-9 and TRBJ1-3): DTGVSQNPRHKITKRGQNVTFRCDPISEHNRLYWYRQTLGQGPEFLTYFQNEAQLEKSRLLSDRFSAERPKGSFSTLEIQRTEQGDSAMYLCASSPTQPPGAIYFGEGSWLTVV.

This clone was picked up a small number of times. The rearrangement links TRBV7-9 to TRBJ2-1; D is possibly TRBD2 (6 bases). Germline lookup yields CDR1 SEHNR and CDR2 FQNEAQ (reference sequence). The CDR3 runs 16 residues. Trimming removed 7 bases at V and 4 bases at J, with 20 bases between. The CDR3 here is CASTPENAGGYNEQFF. The CDR3 DNA is TGTGCCAGCACCCCTGAGAACGCCGGGGGATACAATGAGCAGTTCTTC. The complete variable domain, with remaining parts taken from reference TRBV7-9 and TRBJ2-1, reads DTGVSQNPRHKITKRGQNVTFRCDPISEHNRLYWYRQTLGQGPEFLTYFQNEAQLEKSRLLSDRFSAERPKGSFSTLEIQRTEQGDSAMYLCASTPENAGGYNEQFFGPGTRLTVL.

CDR3 nucleotide sequence: TGTGCCAGCAGCCTGGTCGGACAGGGCTATGGCTACACCTTC. Encoded protein: CASSLVGQGYGYTF. V gene TRBV7-2 combines with J gene TRBJ1-2, with 8 bases aligning to TRBD1. V gave up 5 bases and J gave up 4 bases; unmatched junction bases: 6. From germline, CDR1 is SGHTA and CDR2 FQGNSA. This CDR3 is built from 14 residues.

This clone has a handful of counts. The CDR3 DNA reads TGCGCCAGCAACCCGGGACAGGAATATGGCTACACCTTC. The encoded protein is CASNPGQEYGYTF. The chain links TRBV5-1 to TRBJ1-2; 8 nucleotides match TRBD1. Germline CDR1 and CDR2: SGHRS and YFSETQ. The CDR3 loop spans 13 amino acids. V shed 6 bases, J shed 5 bases, and the junction held 6 bases outside the gene matches.

This chain joins TRBV2 and TRBJ1-2; 8 bases are shared with TRBD1. Germline lookup yields CDR1 SNHLY and CDR2 FYNNEI. Trimming at V came to 0 bases and at J to 5 bases, leaving 11 bases not matched to a gene. CDR3 length: 17 residues. The CDR3 coding sequence is TGTGCCAGCAGTGAAGCGGGCAGGGGGCTCTCTCATTATGGCTACACCTTC. This translates into CASSEAGRGLSHYGYTF.

This clone was picked up a small number of times. The V gene is TRBV7-9, the J gene TRBJ2-1; possible D gene TRBD1, 7 bases. CDR1 is SEHNR and CDR2 is FQNEAQ in the germline V gene (reference sequence). This CDR3 contains 16 residues. V was shortened by 1 base and J by 4 bases, with 14 bases between the two germline ends. The CDR3 loop is CASSLEAGGLYNEQFF. CDR3 DNA: TGTGCCAGCAGCTTAGAAGCAGGGGGGCTATACAATGAGCAGTTCTTC.

V gene TRBV7-2 combines with J gene TRBJ2-1, with 8 bases aligning to TRBD2. The CDR3 has 15 amino acids. From germline, CDR1 is SGHTA and CDR2 FQGNSA. The junction had 4 bases not matched to a gene; V was cut back by 2 bases and J by 4 bases. CDR3 region: CASSLWREAYNEQFF. In DNA, the CDR3 is TGTGCCAGCAGCTTATGGCGGGAGGCTTACAATGAGCAGTTCTTC.

The chain has TRBV5-4 and TRBJ1-2; TRBD1 matches at 7 bases. The V gene end was trimmed by 3 bases and the J gene end by 8 bases; junction bases not matched to a gene: 7. Germline V gives CDR1 SGHNT, CDR2 YYREEE (reference sequence). The CDR3 extends over 13 amino acids. CDR3: CASSWGTALGYTF. CDR3 DNA sequence: TGTGCCAGCAGCTGGGGGACAGCCCTGGGCTACACCTTC. Full variable domain (missing parts from reference TRBV5-4 and TRBJ1-2): ETGVTQSPTHLIKTRGQQVTLRCSSQSGHNTVSWYQQALGQGPQFIFQYYREEENGRGNFPPRFSGLQFPNYSSELNVNALELDDSALYLCASSWGTALGYTFGSGTRLTVV.

The chain recombines TRBV29-1 with TRBJ1-5; 9 bases are a match to TRBD1. The CDR3 is made up of 14 amino acids. V dropped 5 bases and J dropped 6; count of bases not matched to a gene: 8. Germline V gene data show CDR1 as SQVTM and CDR2 as ANQGSEA. The CDR3 nucleotides are TGCAGCGTTTCGACAGGGGGATTGACTCAGCCCCAGCATTTT. It yields the protein CSVSTGGLTQPQHF.

The rearrangement uses TRBV19 and TRBJ1-4, with 8 bases that match TRBD1. There are 15 residues in the CDR3. The V and J ends lost 5 bases and 2 bases, in that order; junction bases with no gene match: 4. CDR1 is LNHDA, CDR2 SQIVND, per germline (reference sequence). CDR3 amino acids: CASSARQGTNEKLFF. The CDR3 DNA is TGTGCCAGTAGTGCCCGACAGGGGACTAATGAAAAACTGTTTTTT.

This chain connects TRBV27 to TRBJ1-2, with 12 bases lining up with TRBD1. CDR1 and CDR2 (germline): MNHEY, SMNVEV (reference sequence). The junction had 9 bases not matched to a gene; V was cut back by 3 bases and J by 4 bases. CDR3 size: 17 residues. The CDR3 DNA is TGTGCCAGCAGTTTCAGGGGACAGGGGGCTTGGGCCTATGGCTACACCTTC. Protein product: CASSFRGQGAWAYGYTF.

This clone has more than one count but fewer than ten. The V and J genes are TRBV5-4 and TRBJ2-3; 11 positions match TRBD2. V was pared by 2 bases and J by 0 bases, with 8 bases of the junction left unmatched. The CDR3 contains 18 residues. In germline, CDR1 is SGHNT, CDR2 YYREEE (reference sequence). CDR3 in amino acids: CASSFPGTSGESTDTQYF. CDR3 DNA sequence: TGTGCCAGCAGCTTCCCCGGGACTAGCGGAGAAAGCACAGATACGCAGTATTTT.

This clone was counted once. The chain combines TRBV7-6 with TRBJ1-1, with D maybe TRBD1 (6 bases). Deletions cut 3 bases from V and 1 base from J, with 9 bases between. There are 14 residues in the CDR3. Germline lookup yields CDR1 SGHVS and CDR2 FNYEAQ. This chain's CDR3 is CASSLGGPNTEAFF. CDR3 nucleotide sequence: TGTGCCAGCAGCTTGGGGGGGCCGAACACTGAAGCTTTCTTT.

The gene calls are TRBV28 and TRBJ1-5; TRBD1 is a possible D gene (5 bases). Deletions cut 6 bases from V and 3 bases from J, with 15 bases between. Germline CDR1 reads MDHEN; CDR2 reads SYDVKM. The CDR3 covers 15 residues. The CDR3 here is CASRLTTVINQPQHF. The CDR3 DNA reads TGTGCCAGCAGACTTACGACAGTAATCAATCAGCCCCAGCATTTT.

This clone was observed a handful of times. The genes are TRBV5-6 and TRBJ2-4; D is perhaps TRBD2 (6 bases). Germline V gives CDR1 SGHDT, CDR2 YYEEEE. Trimming removed 5 bases from V and 0 bases from J, with 12 bases in between. This CDR3 has 15 amino acids. The CDR3 spells CASSPFGGAKNIQYF. CDR3 nucleotide sequence: TGTGCCAGCAGTCCTTTCGGGGGAGCCAAAAACATTCAGTACTTC.

The chain has TRBV6-6 and TRBJ2-7; 9 bases match TRBD1. The CDR3 consists of 14 residues. Trimming cost V 4 bases and J 3 bases; bases outside gene matches: 4. The germline V gene encodes CDR1 MNHNY and CDR2 SVGAGI (reference sequence). The CDR3 here is CASSSGTGYYEQYF. DNA of the CDR3: TGTGCCAGCAGTTCCGGGACAGGGTACTACGAGCAGTACTTC.

This chain uses TRBV18 with TRBJ1-1; possibly TRBD1 for D (5 bases). The CDR3 consists of 14 residues. Trimming took 0 bases from V and 1 from J, leaving 6 bases between them. Germline CDR1 and CDR2: KGHSH and LQKENI. The CDR3 DNA reads TGTGCCAGCTCACCACCGGGGGGGAACACTGAAGCTTTCTTT. It codes for CASSPPGGNTEAFF. Full variable domain (outside the CDR3, taken from reference TRBV18 and TRBJ1-1): NAGVMQNPRHLVRRRGQEARLRCSPMKGHSHVYWYRQLPEEGLKFMVYLQKENIIDESGMPKERFSAEFPKEGPSILRIQQVVRGDSAAYFCASSPPGGNTEAFFGQGTRLTVV.

The V and J genes are TRBV29-1 and TRBJ2-3, with 7 nucleotides matching TRBD1. V lost 6 bases, J lost 2 bases, and 8 bases stayed unmatched. The CDR3 sequence is 14 residues long. CDR1 is SQVTM, CDR2 ANQGSEA, per germline. The CDR3 protein is CSVDDRVLTDTQYF. The CDR3, as DNA: TGCAGCGTCGACGACAGGGTACTCACAGATACGCAGTATTTT.

The chain has TRBV28 and TRBJ1-3; perhaps TRBD1 as D (5 bases). Trimming removed 10 bases from V and 1 base from J, with 14 bases in between. Germline V lookup: CDR1 MDHEN, CDR2 SYDVKM. The length of the CDR3 is 14 residues. CDR3 sequence: CATYRGGSGNTIYF. CDR3 in DNA: TGTGCCACGTACCGGGGGGGATCTGGAAACACCATATATTTT.

The chain has TRBV7-9 and TRBJ2-5, with TRBD1 identical over 11 bases. Looked up from germline, CDR1 is SEHNR and CDR2 is FQNEAQ (reference sequence). Trimming removed 5 bases from V and 5 bases from J; junction bases left unmatched: 4. This CDR3 is 14 amino acids long. CDR3 nucleotides: TGTGCCAGCAGCGGACAGGGGGCCGGGGAGACCCAGTACTTC. It encodes CASSGQGAGETQYF.

This clone was counted a few times. The rearrangement joins TRBV30 to TRBJ1-2, with TRBD1 matching 8 bases. This CDR3 is built from 12 residues. V trimming: 4 bases; J trimming: 4 bases; junction bases outside the gene matches: 2. CDR1 GTSNPN and CDR2 SVGIG come from the germline V gene (reference sequence). The CDR3 DNA follows: TGTGCCTGGACAGGGGGCGTCTATGGCTACACCTTC. The encoded protein is CAWTGGVYGYTF.

This chain connects TRBV5-1 to TRBJ2-1; 8 bases are a match to TRBD1. V shed 3 bases, J shed 4 bases, and the junction held 9 bases outside the gene matches. Germline V gene lookup returns CDR1 SGHRS and CDR2 YFSETQ. The CDR3 spans 16 residues. This chain's CDR3 is CASSSGGTGEYNEQFF. The CDR3 DNA is TGCGCCAGCAGCTCAGGGGGGACAGGAGAGTACAATGAGCAGTTCTTC.

The chain links TRBV7-9 to TRBJ2-1, with D possibly matching TRBD2 (5 bases). CDR1 SEHNR and CDR2 FQNEAQ come from the germline V gene (reference sequence). The CDR3 runs to 13 residues. V was shortened by 5 bases and J by 9 bases, with 14 bases between the two germline ends. Here the CDR3 DNA reads TGTGCCAGCAGCCAACCGTTGAGGGCTGAGCAGTTCTTC. It is translated as CASSQPLRAEQFF.

The chain is built from TRBV5-5 and TRBJ1-1, with 8 bases matching TRBD1. The CDR3 loop spans 15 amino acids. J was trimmed by 3 bases and V by 4 bases; bases with no gene match: 8. CDR1 and CDR2 (germline): SGHKS, YYEKEE (reference sequence). The CDR3 DNA follows: TGTGCCAGCAGCCTCCTACAGGGGGACCACACTGAAGCTTTCTTT. Its protein is CASSLLQGDHTEAFF.

The chain carries TRBV27 and TRBJ2-7; possible D gene TRBD1, 6 bases. This CDR3 comprises 15 residues. V was pared by 8 bases and J by 3 bases, with 20 bases between. CDR1 and CDR2 from the germline V gene are MNHEY and SMNVEV (reference sequence). CDR3 in DNA: TGTGCCAGCTCTAAGGGCTCAGGGGACCGCTACGAGCAGTACTTC. Translated, it gives CASSKGSGDRYEQYF.